This T cell receptor beta chain is drawn from a study of T cell responses to AZD1222 COVID-19 vaccine. Ten or more counts support this clone. Its specificity is not known. This CDR3 has 14 residues. The germline CDR1 and CDR2 sequences are SGHNT and YYREEE (reference sequence). With 0 bases removed from V and 2 bases from J, the gap between germline ends came to 5 bases. Study outcomes and limitations: Donors were mostly white British, more females; clonal diversity possibly underestimated.

Sequenced by immunoSEQ multiplex PCR; TCRdb stores in-frame clones only, minus some. Here the sample spans about 150,000 clones, approximately 86% being singletons. The sequence was collected from an adult who had recovered from COVID-19. This sample comprised peripheral blood, obtained after recovery from COVID-19. The chain has TRBV5-4 and TRBJ2-2; no firm D call. The CDR3 spells CASSLGQNTGELFF. The CDR3 region has the DNA TGTGCCAGCAGCTTGGGACAAAACACCGGGGAGCTGTTTTTT.